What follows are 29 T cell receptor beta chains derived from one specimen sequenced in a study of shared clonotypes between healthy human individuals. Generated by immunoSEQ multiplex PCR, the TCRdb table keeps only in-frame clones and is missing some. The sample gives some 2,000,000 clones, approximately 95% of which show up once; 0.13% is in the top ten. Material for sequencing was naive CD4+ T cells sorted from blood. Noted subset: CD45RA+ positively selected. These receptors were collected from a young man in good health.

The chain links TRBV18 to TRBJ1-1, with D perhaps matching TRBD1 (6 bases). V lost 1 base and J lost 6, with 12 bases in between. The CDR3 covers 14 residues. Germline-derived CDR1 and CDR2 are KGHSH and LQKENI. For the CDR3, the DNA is TGTGCCAGCTCACCACAAGGGGGTGGGGCTGAAGCTTTCTTT. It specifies CASSPQGGGAEAFF.

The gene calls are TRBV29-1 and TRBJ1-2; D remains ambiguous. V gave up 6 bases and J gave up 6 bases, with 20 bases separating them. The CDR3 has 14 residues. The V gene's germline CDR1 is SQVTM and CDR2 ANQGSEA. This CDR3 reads CSVSPQRSGNGYTF. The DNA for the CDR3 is TGCAGCGTCTCCCCCCAAAGAAGCGGCAATGGCTACACCTTC.

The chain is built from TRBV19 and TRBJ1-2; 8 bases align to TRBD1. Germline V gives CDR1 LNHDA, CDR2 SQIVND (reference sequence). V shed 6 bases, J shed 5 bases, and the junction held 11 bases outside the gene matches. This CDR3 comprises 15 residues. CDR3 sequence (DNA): TGTGCCAGTAGCCGAACAGGGGGGTCATCTTATGGCTACACCTTC. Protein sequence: CASSRTGGSSYGYTF.

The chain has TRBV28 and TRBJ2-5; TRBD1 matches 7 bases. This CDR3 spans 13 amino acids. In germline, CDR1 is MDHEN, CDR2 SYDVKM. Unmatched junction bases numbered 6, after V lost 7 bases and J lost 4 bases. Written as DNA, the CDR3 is TGTGCCAGCAACGAACAGGGGCGAGAGACCCAGTACTTC. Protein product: CASNEQGRETQYF.

The CDR3, as DNA: TGCGCCAGCAGCCAAGTTCTAGCGGGAGTAGCCTACAATGAGCAGTTCTTC. Amino acid sequence: CASSQVLAGVAYNEQFF. V is TRBV4-1 and J is TRBJ2-1; 10 bases are shared with TRBD2. The germline V gene has CDR1 MGHRA and CDR2 YSYEKL. The V and J ends lost 1 base and 2 bases, in that order; junction bases with no gene match: 5. The CDR3 runs to 17 residues.

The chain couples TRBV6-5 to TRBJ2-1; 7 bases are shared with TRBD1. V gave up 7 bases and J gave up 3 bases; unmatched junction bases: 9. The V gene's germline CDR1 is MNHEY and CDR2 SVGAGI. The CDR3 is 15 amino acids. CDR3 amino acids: CASNSQGLGYNEQFF. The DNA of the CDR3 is TGTGCCAGCAACTCACAGGGGTTAGGCTACAATGAGCAGTTCTTC.

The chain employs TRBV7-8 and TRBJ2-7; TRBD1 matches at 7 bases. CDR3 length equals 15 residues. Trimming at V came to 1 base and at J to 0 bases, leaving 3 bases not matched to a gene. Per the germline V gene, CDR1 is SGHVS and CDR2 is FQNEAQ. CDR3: CASSLEQGPSYEQYF. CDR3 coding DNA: TGTGCCAGCAGCTTAGAACAGGGGCCCTCCTACGAGCAGTACTTC.

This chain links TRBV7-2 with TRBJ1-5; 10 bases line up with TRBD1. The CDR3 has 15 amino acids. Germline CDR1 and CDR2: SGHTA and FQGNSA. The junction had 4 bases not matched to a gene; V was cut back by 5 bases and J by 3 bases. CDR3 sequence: CASSRTGGDNQPQHF. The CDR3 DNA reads TGTGCCAGCAGCCGGACAGGGGGAGACAATCAGCCCCAGCATTTT.

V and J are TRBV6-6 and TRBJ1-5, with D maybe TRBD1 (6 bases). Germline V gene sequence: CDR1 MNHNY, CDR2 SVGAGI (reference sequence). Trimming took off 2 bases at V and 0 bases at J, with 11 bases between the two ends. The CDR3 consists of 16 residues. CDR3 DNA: TGTGCCAGCAGTTACGACAGGCGAGATAGCAATCAGCCCCAGCATTTT. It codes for CASSYDRRDSNQPQHF.

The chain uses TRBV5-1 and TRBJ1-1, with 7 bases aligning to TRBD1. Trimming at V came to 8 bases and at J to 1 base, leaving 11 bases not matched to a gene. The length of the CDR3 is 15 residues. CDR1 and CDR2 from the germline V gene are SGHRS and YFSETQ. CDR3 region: CASARDGQANTEAFF. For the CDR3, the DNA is TGCGCCAGTGCCAGGGATGGACAGGCGAACACTGAAGCTTTCTTT.

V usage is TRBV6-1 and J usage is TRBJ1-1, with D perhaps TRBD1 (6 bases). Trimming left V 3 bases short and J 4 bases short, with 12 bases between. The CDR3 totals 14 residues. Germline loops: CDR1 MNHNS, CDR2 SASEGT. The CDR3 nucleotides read TGTGCCAGCAGTGATGGCAGGGGCCGCACTGAAGCTTTCTTT. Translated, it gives CASSDGRGRTEAFF.

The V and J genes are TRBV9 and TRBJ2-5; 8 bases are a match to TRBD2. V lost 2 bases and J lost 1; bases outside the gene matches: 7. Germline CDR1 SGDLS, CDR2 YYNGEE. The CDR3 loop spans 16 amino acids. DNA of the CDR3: TGTGCCAGCAGCGTTTCTCCTAGCGGGTCCCAAGAGACCCAGTACTTC. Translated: CASSVSPSGSQETQYF.

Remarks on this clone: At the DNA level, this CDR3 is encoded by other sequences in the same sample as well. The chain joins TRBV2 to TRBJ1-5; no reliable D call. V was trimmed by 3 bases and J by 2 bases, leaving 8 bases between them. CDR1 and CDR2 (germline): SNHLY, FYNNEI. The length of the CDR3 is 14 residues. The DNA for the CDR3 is TGTGCCAGCAGTGACAGGAGCGGCAATCAGCCCCAGCATTTT. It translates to CASSDRSGNQPQHF.

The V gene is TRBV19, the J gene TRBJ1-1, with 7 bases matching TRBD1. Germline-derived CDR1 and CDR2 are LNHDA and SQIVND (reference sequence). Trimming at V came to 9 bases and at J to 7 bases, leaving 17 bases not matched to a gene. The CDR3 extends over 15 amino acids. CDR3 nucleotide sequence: TGTGCCAGCCTCGATGGGCCGGGACAGTCAAGTGAAGCTTTCTTT. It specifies CASLDGPGQSSEAFF.

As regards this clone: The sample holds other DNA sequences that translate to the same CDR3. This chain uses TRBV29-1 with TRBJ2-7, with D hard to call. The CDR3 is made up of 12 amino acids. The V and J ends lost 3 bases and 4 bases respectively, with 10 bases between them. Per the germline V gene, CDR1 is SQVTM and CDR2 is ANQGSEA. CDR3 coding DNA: TGCAGCGTTGAGGCCAGTTCTTACGAGCAGTACTTC. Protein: CSVEASSYEQYF.

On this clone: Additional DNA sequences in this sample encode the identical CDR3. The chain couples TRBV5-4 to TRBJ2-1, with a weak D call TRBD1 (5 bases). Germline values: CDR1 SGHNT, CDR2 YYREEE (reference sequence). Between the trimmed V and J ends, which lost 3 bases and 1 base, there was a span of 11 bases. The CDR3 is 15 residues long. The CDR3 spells CASSSTGGSYNEQFF. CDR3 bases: TGTGCCAGCAGCTCTACAGGCGGATCCTACAATGAGCAGTTCTTC.

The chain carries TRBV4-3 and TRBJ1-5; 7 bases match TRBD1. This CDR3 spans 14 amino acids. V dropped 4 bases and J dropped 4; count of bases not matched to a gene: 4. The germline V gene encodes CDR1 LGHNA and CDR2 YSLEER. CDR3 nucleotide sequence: TGCGCCAGCAGCCCAGGACAGGCGAATCAGCCCCAGCATTTT. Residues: CASSPGQANQPQHF.

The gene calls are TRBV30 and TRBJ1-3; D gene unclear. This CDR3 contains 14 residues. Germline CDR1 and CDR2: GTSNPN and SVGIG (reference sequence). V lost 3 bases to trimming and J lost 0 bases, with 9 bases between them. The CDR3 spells CAWRRGFSGNTIYF. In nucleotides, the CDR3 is TGTGCCTGGAGGCGCGGATTCTCTGGAAACACCATATATTTT.

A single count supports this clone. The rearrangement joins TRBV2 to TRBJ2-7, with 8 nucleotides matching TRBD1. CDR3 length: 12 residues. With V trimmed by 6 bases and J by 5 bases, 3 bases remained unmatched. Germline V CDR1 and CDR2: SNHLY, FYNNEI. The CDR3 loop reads CASRGQADEQYF. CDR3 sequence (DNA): TGTGCCAGCAGGGGACAGGCCGACGAGCAGTACTTC.

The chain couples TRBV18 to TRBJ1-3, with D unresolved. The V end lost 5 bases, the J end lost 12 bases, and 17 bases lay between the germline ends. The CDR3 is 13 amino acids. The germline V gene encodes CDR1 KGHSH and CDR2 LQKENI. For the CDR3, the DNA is TGTGCCAGCTCAACGACCCCCGGGGAGGGCATATATTTT. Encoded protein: CASSTTPGEGIYF.

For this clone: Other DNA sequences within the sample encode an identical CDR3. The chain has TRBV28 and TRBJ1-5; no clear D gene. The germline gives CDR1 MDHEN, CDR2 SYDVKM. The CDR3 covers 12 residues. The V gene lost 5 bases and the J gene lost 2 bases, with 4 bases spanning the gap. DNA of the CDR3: TGTGCCAGCAGTGGGGGCAATCAGCCCCAGCATTTT. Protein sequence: CASSGGNQPQHF.

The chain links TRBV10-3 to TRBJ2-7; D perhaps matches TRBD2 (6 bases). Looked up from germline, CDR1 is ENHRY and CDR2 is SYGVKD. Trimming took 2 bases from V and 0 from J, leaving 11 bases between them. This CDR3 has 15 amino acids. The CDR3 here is CAISEQAGSSYEQYF. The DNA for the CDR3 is TGTGCCATCAGTGAGCAGGCGGGGAGCTCCTACGAGCAGTACTTC.

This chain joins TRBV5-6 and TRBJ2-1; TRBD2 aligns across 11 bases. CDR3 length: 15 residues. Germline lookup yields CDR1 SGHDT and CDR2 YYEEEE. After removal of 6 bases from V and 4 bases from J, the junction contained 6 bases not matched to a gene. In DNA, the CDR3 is TGTGCCAGCAACCCTCTAGCGGGGGGATACAATGAGCAGTTCTTC. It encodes CASNPLAGGYNEQFF.

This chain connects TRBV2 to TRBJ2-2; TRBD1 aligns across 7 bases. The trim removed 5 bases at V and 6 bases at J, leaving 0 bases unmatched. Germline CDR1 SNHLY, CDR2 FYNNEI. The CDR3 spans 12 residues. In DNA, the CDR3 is TGTGCCAGCAGTCAGGGGGCCGGGGAGCTGTTTTTT. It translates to CASSQGAGELFF. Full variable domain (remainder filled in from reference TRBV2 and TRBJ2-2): EPEVTQTPSHQVTQMGQEVILRCVPISNHLYFYWYRQILGQKVEFLVSFYNNEISEKSEIFDDQFSVERPDGSNFTLKIRSTKLEDSAMYFCASSQGAGELFFGEGSRLTVL.

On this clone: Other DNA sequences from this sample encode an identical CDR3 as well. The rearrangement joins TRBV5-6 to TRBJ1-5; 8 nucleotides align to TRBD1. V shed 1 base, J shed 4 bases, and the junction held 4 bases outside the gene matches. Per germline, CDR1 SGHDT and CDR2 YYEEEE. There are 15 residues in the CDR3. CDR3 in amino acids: CASSLTGTGNQPQHF. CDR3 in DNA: TGTGCCAGCAGCTTGACCGGGACAGGTAATCAGCCCCAGCATTTT.

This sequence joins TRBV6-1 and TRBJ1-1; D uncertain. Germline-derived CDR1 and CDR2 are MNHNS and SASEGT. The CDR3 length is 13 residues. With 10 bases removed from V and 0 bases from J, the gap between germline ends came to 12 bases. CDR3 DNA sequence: TGTGCCATCACCGACGAGATGAACACTGAAGCTTTCTTT. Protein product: CAITDEMNTEAFF.

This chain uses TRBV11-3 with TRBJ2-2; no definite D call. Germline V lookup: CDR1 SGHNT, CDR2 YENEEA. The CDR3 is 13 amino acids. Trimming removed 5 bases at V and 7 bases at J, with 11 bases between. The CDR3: CASSRASVGELFF. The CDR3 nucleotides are TGTGCCAGCAGCCGCGCCTCGGTCGGGGAGCTGTTTTTT.

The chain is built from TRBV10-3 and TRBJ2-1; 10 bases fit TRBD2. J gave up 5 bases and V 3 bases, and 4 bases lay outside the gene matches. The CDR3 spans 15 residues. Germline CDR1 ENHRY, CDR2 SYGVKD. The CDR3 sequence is CAISESGGGHNEQFF. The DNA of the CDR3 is TGTGCCATCAGTGAAAGCGGGGGGGGACACAATGAGCAGTTCTTC.

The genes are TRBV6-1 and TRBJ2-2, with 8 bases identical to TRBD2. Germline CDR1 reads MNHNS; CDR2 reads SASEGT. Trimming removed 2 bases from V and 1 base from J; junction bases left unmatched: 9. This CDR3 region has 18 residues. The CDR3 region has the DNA TGTGCCAGCAGTGAACTGACTAGCGCACGACTGAACACCGGGGAGCTGTTTTTT. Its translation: CASSELTSARLNTGELFF.